This TCR beta chain emerged from a study of T-cell reconstitution after alpha-beta-depleted transplantation in children. The authors prepared the TCRbeta library with unique molecular identifiers. TCRdb reanalysed the PCR reads using MiXCR and keeps one entry per CDR3 protein. Here the sample spans about 270,000 distinct CDR3 sequences, about 10% being singletons. This clonotype was counted only a few times. Germline V gene sequence: CDR1 SQVTM, CDR2 ANQGSEA. The V gene lost 0 bases and the J gene lost 8 bases, with 20 bases spanning the gap. This CDR3 is 16 amino acids long. This chain uses TRBV29-1 with TRBJ2-1; D may be TRBD1 (6 bases). The receptor's source is a human donor who donated a stem cell graft to a child with SCID. Sequences were derived from PBMCs from the stem cell graft donor, sampled from the stem cell graft. In DNA form, the CDR3 reads TGCAGCGTTGAAGACTCCGGGACACCCAAGAGGGATGAGCAGTTCTTC. Amino acid sequence: CSVEDSGTPKRDEQFF.